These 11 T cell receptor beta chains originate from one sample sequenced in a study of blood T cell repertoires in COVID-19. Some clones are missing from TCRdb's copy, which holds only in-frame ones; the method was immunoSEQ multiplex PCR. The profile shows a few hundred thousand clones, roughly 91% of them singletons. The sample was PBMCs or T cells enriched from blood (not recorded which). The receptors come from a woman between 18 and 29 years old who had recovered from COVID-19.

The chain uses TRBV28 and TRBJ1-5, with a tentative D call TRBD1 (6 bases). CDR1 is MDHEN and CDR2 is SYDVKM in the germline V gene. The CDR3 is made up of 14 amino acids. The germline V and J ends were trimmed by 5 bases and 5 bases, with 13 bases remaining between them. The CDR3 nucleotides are TGTGCCAGCAGTCATGACAGGCGATATCAGCCCCAGCATTTT. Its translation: CASSHDRRYQPQHF.

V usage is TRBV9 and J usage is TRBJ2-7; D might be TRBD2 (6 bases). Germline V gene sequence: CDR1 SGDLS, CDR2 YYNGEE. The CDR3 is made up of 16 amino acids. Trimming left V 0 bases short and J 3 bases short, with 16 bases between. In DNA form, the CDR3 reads TGTGCCAGCAGCGTAGGAACCGAGTACGGGGGCTACGAGCAGTACTTC. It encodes CASSVGTEYGGYEQYF.

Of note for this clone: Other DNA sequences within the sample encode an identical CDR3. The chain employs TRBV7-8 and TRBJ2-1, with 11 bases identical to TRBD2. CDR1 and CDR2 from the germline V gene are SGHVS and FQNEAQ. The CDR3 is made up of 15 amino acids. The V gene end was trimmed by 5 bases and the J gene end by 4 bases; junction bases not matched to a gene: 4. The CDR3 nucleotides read TGTGCCAGCAGCCCTACTAGCGGGGGATACAATGAGCAGTTCTTC. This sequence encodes CASSPTSGGYNEQFF.

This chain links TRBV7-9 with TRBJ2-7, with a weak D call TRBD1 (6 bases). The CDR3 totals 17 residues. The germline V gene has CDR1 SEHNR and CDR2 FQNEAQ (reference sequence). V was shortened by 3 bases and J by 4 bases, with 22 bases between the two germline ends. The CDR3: CASSLGPGQLGEYEQYF. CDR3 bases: TGTGCCAGCAGCTTGGGTCCGGGACAACTAGGAGAGTACGAGCAGTACTTC. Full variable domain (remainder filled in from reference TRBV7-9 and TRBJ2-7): DTGVSQNPRHKITKRGQNVTFRCDPISEHNRLYWYRQTLGQGPEFLTYFQNEAQLEKSRLLSDRFSAERPKGSFSTLEIQRTEQGDSAMYLCASSLGPGQLGEYEQYFGPGTRLTVT.

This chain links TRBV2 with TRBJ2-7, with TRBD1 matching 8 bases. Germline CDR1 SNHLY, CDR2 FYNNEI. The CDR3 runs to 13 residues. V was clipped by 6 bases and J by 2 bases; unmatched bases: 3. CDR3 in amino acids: CASRPGQAYEQYF. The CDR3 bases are TGTGCCAGCAGACCGGGACAGGCCTACGAGCAGTACTTC.

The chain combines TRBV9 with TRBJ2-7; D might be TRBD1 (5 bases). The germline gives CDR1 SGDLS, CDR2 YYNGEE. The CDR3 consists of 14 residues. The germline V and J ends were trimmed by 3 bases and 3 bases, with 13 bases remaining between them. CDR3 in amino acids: CASSANPDSYEQYF. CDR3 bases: TGTGCCAGCAGCGCAAACCCAGACAGCTACGAGCAGTACTTC.

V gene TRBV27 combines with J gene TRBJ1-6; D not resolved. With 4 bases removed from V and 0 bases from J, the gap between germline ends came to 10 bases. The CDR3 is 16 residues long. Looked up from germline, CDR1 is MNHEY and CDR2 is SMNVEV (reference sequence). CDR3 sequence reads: CASSSWESSYNSPLHF. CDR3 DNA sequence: TGTGCCAGCAGTTCCTGGGAGAGCTCCTATAATTCACCCCTCCACTTT.

The CDR3 protein is CASSSRLASGNTIYF. The CDR3 DNA sequence: TGCGCCAGCAGCTCACGACTGGCCTCTGGAAACACCATATATTTT. The chain carries TRBV4-1 and TRBJ1-3, with D hard to call. The CDR3 sequence is 15 residues long. CDR1 and CDR2 from the germline V gene are MGHRA and YSYEKL. Trimming cost V 5 bases and J 0 bases, with 11 bases left between them.

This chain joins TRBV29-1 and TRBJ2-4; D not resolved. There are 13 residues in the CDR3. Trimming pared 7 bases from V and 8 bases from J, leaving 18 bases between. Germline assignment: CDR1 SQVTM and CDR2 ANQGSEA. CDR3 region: CSGCFESVDIQYF. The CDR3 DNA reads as TGCAGCGGTTGTTTCGAATCGGTAGACATTCAGTACTTC.

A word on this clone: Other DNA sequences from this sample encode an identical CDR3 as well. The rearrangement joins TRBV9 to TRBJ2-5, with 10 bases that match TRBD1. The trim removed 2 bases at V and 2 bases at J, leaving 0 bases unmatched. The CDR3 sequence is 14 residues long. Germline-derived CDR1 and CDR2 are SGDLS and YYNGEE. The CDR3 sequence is CASSVGQGQETQYF. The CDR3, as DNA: TGTGCCAGCAGCGTGGGACAGGGGCAAGAGACCCAGTACTTC.

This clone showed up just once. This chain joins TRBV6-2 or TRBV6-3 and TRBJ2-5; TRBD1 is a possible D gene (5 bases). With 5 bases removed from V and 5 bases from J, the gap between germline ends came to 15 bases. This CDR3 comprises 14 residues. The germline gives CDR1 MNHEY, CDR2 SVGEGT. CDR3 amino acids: CASSPAGILETQYF. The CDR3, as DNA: TGTGCCAGCAGTCCCGCAGGGATTCTGGAGACCCAGTACTTC.